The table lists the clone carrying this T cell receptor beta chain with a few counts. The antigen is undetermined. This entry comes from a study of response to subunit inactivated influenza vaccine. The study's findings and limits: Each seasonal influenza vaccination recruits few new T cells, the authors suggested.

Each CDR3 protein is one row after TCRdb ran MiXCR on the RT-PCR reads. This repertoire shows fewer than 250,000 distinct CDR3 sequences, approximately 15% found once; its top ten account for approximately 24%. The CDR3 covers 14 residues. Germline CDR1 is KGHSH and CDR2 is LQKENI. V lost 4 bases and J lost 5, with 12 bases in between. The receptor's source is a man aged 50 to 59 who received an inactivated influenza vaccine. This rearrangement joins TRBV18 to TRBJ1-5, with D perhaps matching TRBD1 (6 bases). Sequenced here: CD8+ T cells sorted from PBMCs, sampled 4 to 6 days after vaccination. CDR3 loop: CASSRVGGYQPQHF. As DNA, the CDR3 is TGTGCCAGCTCACGGGTCGGGGGCTATCAGCCCCAGCATTTT.